These 21 T cell receptor beta chains originate from one sample sequenced in a study of blood T cell repertoires in COVID-19. Method: immunoSEQ multiplex PCR; TCRdb's copy keeps in-frame clones and lacks some. This table has 410,000 or so clones, about nine tenths appearing once. Sequencing used peripheral blood. Receptors originate from a woman aged 40 to 50 with COVID-19, enrolled during active disease.

The gene calls are TRBV5-1 and TRBJ2-1; 12 positions match TRBD2. CDR1 is SGHRS, CDR2 YFSETQ, per germline. The CDR3 length is 16 residues. J lost 3 bases, V lost 5 bases, and 6 bases had no gene match. CDR3 loop: CASSSSGRGSYNEQFF. CDR3 bases: TGCGCCAGCAGTTCTAGCGGGAGGGGAAGCTACAATGAGCAGTTCTTC.

J is TRBJ1-1 and V is TRBV3-1 (or the pseudogene TRBV3-2); D uncertain. Germline V lookup: CDR1 LGHDT, CDR2 YNNKEL (reference sequence). The CDR3 has 12 residues. V was cut by 0 bases and J by 4 bases, with 3 bases left in between. CDR3 nucleotides: TGTGCCAGCAGCCAAGAACTCACTGAAGCTTTCTTT. It codes for CASSQELTEAFF.

This chain joins TRBV6-5 and TRBJ1-1; 8 bases are a match to TRBD1. This CDR3 region has 14 residues. The germline gives CDR1 MNHEY, CDR2 SVGAGI. After removal of 2 bases from V and 6 bases from J, the junction contained 5 bases not matched to a gene. This chain's CDR3 is CASSYGQGVAEAFF. The CDR3 coding sequence is TGTGCCAGCAGTTACGGACAGGGCGTCGCTGAAGCTTTCTTT.

The chain is built from TRBV14 and TRBJ1-1, with D perhaps TRBD1 (6 bases). Trimming shortened V by 4 bases and J by 8 bases, and 14 bases separated the two germline ends. Germline lookup yields CDR1 SGHDN and CDR2 FVKESK. The CDR3 consists of 13 residues. CDR3 sequence (DNA): TGTGCCAGCAGCCTGAATTCCGGGACAGAAGCTTTCTTT. As protein: CASSLNSGTEAFF.

This clone was recorded only once. This chain links TRBV28 with TRBJ1-1; TRBD1 is a possible D gene (5 bases). Per germline, CDR1 MDHEN and CDR2 SYDVKM. This CDR3 is 14 amino acids long. Trimming removed 6 bases at V and 4 bases at J, with 15 bases between. The CDR3 DNA reads as TGTGCCAGCAGCATGGGAGGGCAGGGCACTGAAGCTTTCTTT. Translation gives CASSMGGQGTEAFF.

This chain links TRBV28 with TRBJ1-5; 8 bases line up with TRBD1. Germline V CDR1 and CDR2: MDHEN, SYDVKM. CDR3 size: 17 residues. V shed 6 bases and J 5 bases; nucleotides not matched to a gene: 15. CDR3 residues: CASSILQGAREYQPQHF. The CDR3 coding sequence is TGTGCCAGCAGCATCCTCCAGGGGGCGCGGGAATATCAGCCCCAGCATTTT.

The chain links TRBV30 to TRBJ1-3; D gene uncertain. With 0 bases removed from V and 0 bases from J, the gap between germline ends came to 6 bases. CDR3 length equals 14 residues. Germline CDR1 reads GTSNPN; CDR2 reads SVGIG (reference sequence). The CDR3 spells CAWSVGDSGNTIYF. Written as DNA, the CDR3 is TGTGCCTGGAGTGTTGGAGACTCTGGAAACACCATATATTTT.

The chain has TRBV28 and TRBJ1-1, with D unresolved. V was shortened by 7 bases and J by 1 base, with 13 bases between the two germline ends. Germline V lookup: CDR1 MDHEN, CDR2 SYDVKM. The CDR3 covers 14 residues. The CDR3 nucleotides read TGTGCCAGCATCTCTACCCCTAAGAACACTGAAGCTTTCTTT. Its translation: CASISTPKNTEAFF.

The genes are TRBV27 and TRBJ2-7, with TRBD1 matching over 9 bases. The CDR3 is 15 residues long. The germline V gene has CDR1 MNHEY and CDR2 SMNVEV (reference sequence). Losses at the gene ends were 8 bases for V and 6 bases for J; bases not matched to a gene: 14. CDR3 nucleotides: TGTGCCAGCGGGCACGCCCGGGACAGGGTGCCCGAGCAGTACTTC. Protein product: CASGHARDRVPEQYF.

The gene calls are TRBV25-1 and TRBJ1-5; D is possibly TRBD1 (5 bases). CDR3 size: 14 residues. V lost 1 base to trimming and J lost 2 bases, with 6 bases between them. CDR1 and CDR2 (germline): MGHDK, SYGVNS. The CDR3 coding sequence is TGTGCCAGCAGTGAATCGGGGGGCAATCAGCCCCAGCATTTT. Translating it yields CASSESGGNQPQHF. The full variable domain, with the rest looked up from reference TRBV25-1 and TRBJ1-5, is EADIYQTPRYLVIGTGKKITLECSQTMGHDKMYWYQQDPGMELHLIHYSYGVNSTEKGDLSSESTVSRIRTEHFPLTLESARPSHTSQYLCASSESGGNQPQHFGDGTRLSIL.

The chain recombines TRBV7-2 with TRBJ2-3, with 7 positions matching TRBD1. The CDR3 extends over 15 amino acids. Germline V gene lookup returns CDR1 SGHTA and CDR2 FQGNSA. V dropped 3 bases and J dropped 3; count of bases not matched to a gene: 6. The CDR3 here is CASSFLQGVTDTQYF. The DNA of the CDR3 is TGTGCCAGCAGCTTTCTGCAGGGGGTAACAGATACGCAGTATTTT.

The chain uses TRBV25-1 and TRBJ2-2; the D gene is possibly TRBD1 (6 bases). Per germline, CDR1 MGHDK and CDR2 SYGVNS. CDR3 size: 15 residues. Trimming left V 4 bases short and J 0 bases short, with 9 bases between. This CDR3 is CASSAGAANTGELFF. CDR3 DNA sequence: TGTGCCAGCAGTGCAGGGGCCGCGAACACCGGGGAGCTGTTTTTT.

To note about this clone: Other DNA sequences in the same sample also yield this CDR3. The rearrangement links TRBV7-2 to TRBJ2-7; the D gene is possibly TRBD1 (6 bases). Trimming stripped 5 bases from V and 2 bases from J, with 10 bases between. CDR3 length: 13 amino acids. Germline V gives CDR1 SGHTA, CDR2 FQGNSA. CDR3 amino acids: CASSRPGAYEQYF. The CDR3 region has the DNA TGTGCCAGCAGCCGTCCAGGGGCCTACGAGCAGTACTTC.

The V and J genes are TRBV15 and TRBJ2-1, with TRBD2 as a possible D gene (7 bases). Looked up from germline, CDR1 is LNHNV and CDR2 is YYDKDF (reference sequence). V was clipped by 8 bases and J by 7 bases, with 27 bases between them. This CDR3 is built from 17 residues. DNA for the CDR3: TGTGCCACCGACGTGGGTGGGGGGGCTAGTGCTTGGAATGAGCAGTTCTTC. Its translation is CATDVGGGASAWNEQFF. The full variable domain, rest sourced from reference TRBV15 and TRBJ2-1, is DAMVIQNPRYQVTQFGKPVTLSCSQTLNHNVMYWYQQKSSQAPKLLFHYYDKDFNNEADTPDNFQSRRPNTSFCFLDIRSPGLGDTAMYLCATDVGGGASAWNEQFFGPGTRLTVL.

The chain carries TRBV7-9 and TRBJ1-4, with TRBD1 matching 7 bases. CDR1 is SEHNR, CDR2 FQNEAQ, per germline (reference sequence). CDR3 size: 13 residues. V dropped 3 bases and J dropped 8; count of bases not matched to a gene: 3. The CDR3 spells CASSFRQGEKLFF. The DNA for the CDR3 is TGTGCCAGCAGCTTCCGACAGGGCGAAAAACTGTTTTTT.

The chain links TRBV6-2 or TRBV6-3 to TRBJ1-2, with TRBD1 matching over 9 bases. Germline-derived CDR1 and CDR2 are MNHEY and SVGEGT. This CDR3 is 15 amino acids long. With 4 bases clipped from V and 4 bases from J, the junction kept 7 bases outside the gene matches. The CDR3 bases are TGTGCCAGCAGTTTACGGGGACAGGGAGGCTATGGCTACACCTTC. This codes for CASSLRGQGGYGYTF.

This chain uses TRBV30 with TRBJ2-1, with unresolved D. Trimming removed 5 bases at V and 5 bases at J, with 10 bases between. The CDR3 loop spans 12 amino acids. Germline CDR1 reads GTSNPN; CDR2 reads SVGIG (reference sequence). For the CDR3, the DNA is TGTGCCTGGTCCCCTCCCCACAATGAGCAGTTCTTC. This codes for CAWSPPHNEQFF.

This clone was recorded a few times. The V gene is TRBV6-1, the J gene TRBJ1-1, with 8 bases matching TRBD1. This CDR3 has 15 amino acids. The V segment lost 2 bases and the J segment 4 bases; nucleotides outside the gene matches: 6. Germline values: CDR1 MNHNS, CDR2 SASEGT. CDR3 sequence reads: CASSELGGTGTEAFF. DNA of the CDR3: TGTGCCAGCAGTGAACTAGGCGGGACAGGCACTGAAGCTTTCTTT.

The chain has TRBV30 and TRBJ1-4; the D gene is possibly TRBD1 (6 bases). Looked up from germline, CDR1 is GTSNPN and CDR2 is SVGIG (reference sequence). The CDR3 spans 14 residues. Trimming removed 4 bases from V and 8 bases from J, with 17 bases in between. CDR3: CAWTSGTPSEKLFF. In DNA form, the CDR3 reads TGTGCCTGGACCTCCGGGACACCGTCCGAAAAACTGTTTTTT.

The chain links TRBV6-6 to TRBJ1-1; 11 bases map to TRBD1. CDR3 size: 14 residues. With V trimmed by 6 bases and J by 4 bases, 4 bases remained unmatched. Germline loops: CDR1 MNHNY, CDR2 SVGAGI (reference sequence). CDR3: CASRDRGLGTEAFF. CDR3 bases: TGTGCCAGCAGGGACAGGGGGCTCGGCACTGAAGCTTTCTTT.

Here the CDR3 reads CASSQGRRVFNTEAFF. For the CDR3, the DNA is TGTGCCAGCAGCCAAGGGCGGCGAGTTTTTAACACTGAAGCTTTCTTT. The rearrangement links TRBV3-1 (or the pseudogene TRBV3-2) to TRBJ1-1; D is unresolved. The germline V gene encodes CDR1 LGHDT and CDR2 YNNKEL (reference sequence). The CDR3 is made up of 16 amino acids. Between the trimmed V and J ends, which lost 1 base and 2 bases, there was a span of 14 bases.